Presented here are 22 T cell receptor beta chains from one specimen sequenced in a study of shared clonotypes between healthy human individuals. Naive CD8 cells, CD45RO-negative and positively selected for CCR7, excluded terminally differentiated effector memory CD45RA+ cells. Generated by immunoSEQ multiplex PCR, the TCRdb table keeps only in-frame clones and is missing some. This repertoire shows about 1,900,000 clones, approximately 95% found once; its top ten account for around 1%. Sequencing was done on a sample of naive CD8+ T cells sorted from blood. The receptors were gathered from a man in his late teens or twenties in good health.

J is TRBJ1-1 and V is TRBV5-6; D gene ambiguous. The CDR3 has 13 residues. The V end lost 4 bases, the J end lost 1 base, and 8 bases lay between the germline ends. The V gene's germline CDR1 is SGHDT and CDR2 YYEEEE. Written as DNA, the CDR3 is TGTGCCAGCAGCCCGATACAGAACACTGAAGCTTTCTTT. Its translation is CASSPIQNTEAFF.

This rearrangement joins TRBV7-9 to TRBJ1-1; tentatively, D is TRBD1 (5 bases). Germline-derived CDR1 and CDR2 are SEHNR and FQNEAQ (reference sequence). The CDR3 runs 14 residues. V lost 5 bases to trimming and J lost 2 bases, with 12 bases between them. DNA for the CDR3: TGTGCCAGCAGCGCGGGGGTGGGAAACACTGAAGCTTTCTTT. Amino acids: CASSAGVGNTEAFF.

The V call is TRBV4-1, the J call TRBJ2-7; D remains unclear. Germline CDR1 MGHRA, CDR2 YSYEKL. The CDR3 is made up of 14 amino acids. The V and J ends lost 1 base and 5 bases respectively, with 12 bases between them. CDR3 loop: CASSQVTFSDEQYF. CDR3 bases: TGCGCCAGCAGCCAAGTAACCTTTTCTGACGAGCAGTACTTC.

V is TRBV5-6 and J is TRBJ1-1, with D possibly matching TRBD1 (6 bases). CDR3 length equals 12 residues. Germline CDR1 and CDR2: SGHDT and YYEEEE. V was shortened by 4 bases and J by 10 bases, with 14 bases between the two germline ends. CDR3 in amino acids: CASSVQGSGAFF. In DNA, the CDR3 is TGTGCCAGCAGCGTACAGGGCAGTGGAGCTTTCTTT. Using reference TRBV5-6 and TRBJ1-1 for the parts outside the CDR3, the full variable domain is DAGVTQSPTHLIKTRGQQVTLRCSPKSGHDTVSWYQQALGQGPQFIFQYYEEEERQRGNFPDRFSGHQFPNYSSELNVNALLLGDSALYLCASSVQGSGAFFGQGTRLTVV.

This chain links TRBV27 with TRBJ2-7; 8 bases map to TRBD1. Germline lookup yields CDR1 MNHEY and CDR2 SMNVEV (reference sequence). V was clipped by 5 bases and J by 1 base; unmatched bases: 13. There are 17 residues in the CDR3. CDR3 nucleotides: TGTGCCAGCAGTCCAAGTCAGCCGGGACAGGTTTCCTACGAGCAGTACTTC. Translating it yields CASSPSQPGQVSYEQYF.

The chain recombines TRBV6-5 with TRBJ2-5, with D uncertain. The DNA matches TRBJ2-7 better at its end, which makes the J call doubtful. Germline-derived CDR1 and CDR2 are MNHEY and SVGAGI. The CDR3 spans 12 residues. CDR3 in DNA: TGTGCCAGCAGTTATCCGGGCCCCGAGCAGTACTTC. Amino acids: CASSYPGPEQYF.

V gene TRBV5-4 combines with J gene TRBJ2-7; 7 bases line up with TRBD2. The V and J ends lost 2 bases and 2 bases, in that order; junction bases with no gene match: 1. The CDR3 length is 13 residues. Per germline, CDR1 SGHNT and CDR2 YYREEE (reference sequence). The CDR3 reads CASSFGLAYEQYF. The CDR3 nucleotides are TGTGCCAGCAGCTTCGGACTAGCCTACGAGCAGTACTTC. Full variable domain (missing parts from reference TRBV5-4 and TRBJ2-7): ETGVTQSPTHLIKTRGQQVTLRCSSQSGHNTVSWYQQALGQGPQFIFQYYREEENGRGNFPPRFSGLQFPNYSSELNVNALELDDSALYLCASSFGLAYEQYFGPGTRLTVT.

The V gene is TRBV4-1, the J gene TRBJ2-1; D possibly matches TRBD1 or TRBD2 (5 bases each). This CDR3 region has 15 residues. V shed 7 bases and J shed 5 bases, with 18 bases lying between them. CDR1 and CDR2 (germline): MGHRA, YSYEKL. The CDR3 reads CASKPIGGVDNEQFF. The CDR3 DNA is TGCGCCAGCAAGCCAATTGGGGGAGTCGACAATGAGCAGTTCTTC.

V usage is TRBV2 and J usage is TRBJ1-1, with D hard to call. Germline V gene lookup returns CDR1 SNHLY and CDR2 FYNNEI. This CDR3 is 12 amino acids long. V gave up 4 bases and J gave up 6 bases, with 9 bases separating them. CDR3 bases: TGTGCCAGCAGTGGTGGGTTCCCTGAAGCTTTCTTT. Protein product: CASSGGFPEAFF.

This chain connects TRBV4-1 to TRBJ1-4; D perhaps matches TRBD1 (5 bases). Per the germline V gene, CDR1 is MGHRA and CDR2 is YSYEKL. The CDR3 loop spans 16 amino acids. With 8 bases removed from V and 1 base from J, the gap between germline ends came to 17 bases. CDR3: CASRDRHTLTNEKLFF. CDR3 nucleotide sequence: TGCGCCAGCCGGGACCGTCACACCCTAACTAATGAAAAACTGTTTTTT.

The chain links TRBV7-9 to TRBJ2-7, with 10 bases that match TRBD2. The J segment lost 1 base and the V segment lost 4 bases, leaving 1 base of the junction unmatched. The germline gives CDR1 SEHNR, CDR2 FQNEAQ (reference sequence). This CDR3 comprises 14 residues. Written as DNA, the CDR3 is TGTGCCAGCAGCTATAGCGGGGGGTCCTACGAGCAGTACTTC. It translates to CASSYSGGSYEQYF.

V usage is TRBV5-1 and J usage is TRBJ2-7, with TRBD1 identical over 12 bases. CDR1 SGHRS and CDR2 YFSETQ come from the germline V gene. V was clipped by 5 bases and J by 5 bases; unmatched bases: 5. The CDR3 runs to 14 residues. The CDR3 nucleotides are TGCGCCAGCAGAGATGGGACAGGGGGCGACGAGCAGTACTTC. This gives the protein CASRDGTGGDEQYF.

This clone is a singleton in its sample. CDR3 sequence reads: CASSYGVSSYEQYF. The CDR3 DNA sequence: TGTGCCAGCAGTTATGGGGTGAGCTCCTACGAGCAGTACTTC. This chain connects TRBV27 to TRBJ2-7; D not resolved. V lost 4 bases and J 0 bases, leaving 10 bases between the germline ends. CDR1 and CDR2 from the germline V gene are MNHEY and SMNVEV (reference sequence). CDR3 length: 14 amino acids.

This clone was seen just once. The rearrangement joins TRBV5-5 to TRBJ2-7; D is perhaps TRBD2 (6 bases). The germline gives CDR1 SGHKS, CDR2 YYEKEE (reference sequence). Trimming shortened V by 2 bases and J by 7 bases, and 16 bases separated the two germline ends. The CDR3 spans 14 residues. The CDR3 sequence is CASSLYGTFLEQYF. CDR3 nucleotide sequence: TGTGCCAGCAGCTTATACGGGACTTTCCTTGAGCAGTACTTC.

This chain connects TRBV2 to TRBJ2-7; TRBD1 is a possible D gene (6 bases). Between the trimmed V and J ends, which lost 3 bases and 6 bases, there was a span of 15 bases. CDR1 and CDR2 from the germline V gene are SNHLY and FYNNEI. The CDR3 has 14 amino acids. CDR3 in amino acids: CASSEGRGAREQYF. CDR3 DNA: TGTGCCAGCAGTGAGGGCAGGGGAGCACGCGAGCAGTACTTC. Full variable domain (outside the CDR3, taken from reference TRBV2 and TRBJ2-7): EPEVTQTPSHQVTQMGQEVILRCVPISNHLYFYWYRQILGQKVEFLVSFYNNEISEKSEIFDDQFSVERPDGSNFTLKIRSTKLEDSAMYFCASSEGRGAREQYFGPGTRLTVT.

This sequence joins TRBV4-1 and TRBJ2-7; 10 nucleotides match TRBD1. From germline, CDR1 is MGHRA and CDR2 YSYEKL. The CDR3 runs 14 residues. The V segment lost 4 bases and the J segment 4 bases; nucleotides outside the gene matches: 4. CDR3 sequence: CASSPGTGEYEQYF. The DNA for the CDR3 is TGCGCCAGCAGCCCAGGGACAGGGGAATACGAGCAGTACTTC.

The genes are TRBV29-1 and TRBJ1-1; TRBD1 might be the D (5 bases). The CDR3 totals 13 residues. CDR1 SQVTM and CDR2 ANQGSEA come from the germline V gene. The V and J ends lost 6 bases and 8 bases respectively, with 19 bases between them. CDR3 coding DNA: TGCAGCGTCACCCCGGCGGGGCAGGCGGAAGCTTTCTTT. Protein sequence: CSVTPAGQAEAFF.

This rearrangement joins TRBV9 to TRBJ2-5; 10 positions match TRBD2. The CDR3 contains 16 residues. Germline CDR1 is SGDLS and CDR2 is YYNGEE. The V and J ends lost 4 bases and 4 bases, in that order; junction bases with no gene match: 10. The CDR3 loop reads CASSPAGGSRGETQYF. For the CDR3, the DNA is TGTGCCAGCAGCCCAGCGGGAGGGTCCCGGGGAGAGACCCAGTACTTC.

V and J are TRBV5-1 and TRBJ2-1, with 7 bases aligning to TRBD2. J lost 1 base, V lost 0 bases, and 10 bases had no gene match. The CDR3 sequence is 18 residues long. CDR1 is SGHRS and CDR2 is YFSETQ in the germline V gene. CDR3 amino acids: CASSLALSSGRSYNEQFF. CDR3 coding DNA: TGCGCCAGCAGCTTGGCCCTCAGTAGCGGGCGTTCCTACAATGAGCAGTTCTTC.

The chain combines TRBV11-1 with TRBJ1-3, with D uncertain. The CDR3 is 13 residues long. The V gene's germline CDR1 is SGHAT and CDR2 FQDESV (reference sequence). V shed 3 bases and J shed 4 bases, with 7 bases lying between them. The CDR3 protein is CASSLSGGNTIYF. CDR3 in DNA: TGTGCCAGCAGCTTGTCAGGAGGAAACACCATATATTTT.

The rearrangement joins TRBV10-3 to TRBJ2-1; the D is unclear. CDR3 size: 12 residues. V lost 8 bases and J lost 5, with 10 bases in between. Germline lookup yields CDR1 ENHRY and CDR2 SYGVKD. This CDR3 is CAILAYNNEQFF. CDR3 nucleotides: TGTGCCATCTTAGCCTACAACAATGAGCAGTTCTTC.

The V gene is TRBV6-5, the J gene TRBJ2-7; 8 bases match TRBD1. V trimming: 6 bases; J trimming: 4 bases; junction bases outside the gene matches: 8. Germline V lookup: CDR1 MNHEY, CDR2 SVGAGI. This CDR3 comprises 14 residues. Here the CDR3 reads CASSSGQGRYEQYF. The CDR3 DNA sequence: TGTGCCAGCAGCTCAGGACAGGGAAGGTACGAGCAGTACTTC.